Listed below are T cell receptor beta chains from one sample, sequenced in a study of blood T cells in healthy people across ages. TCRdb re-called the 5' RACE reads with MiXCR, one entry per CDR3 protein. The profile shows about 800,000 distinct CDR3 sequences, 20% to 30% of them singletons. These data were likewise used in another study, on T cells of mothers and their children.

Material: blood. These receptors came from a boy between 5 and 17 years old in good health. Each CDR3 is given with its conserved first and last residue. D genes are given only for firm matches. Only part of the rows carry a size: once, few, many, or a class if the clone is expanded.

TGTGCCAGCCTCTCGTTGGGGACAGGGGGCGAGACCCAGTACTTC	CASLSLGTGGETQYF	NA	TRBJ2-5	TRBV7-3	TRBD1
TGTGCCAGCAGCTACAGGAACCTCGGCAATCAGCCCCAGCATTTT	CASSYRNLGNQPQHF	few	TRBJ1-5	TRBV28	NA
TGTGCCAGCAGCAAGGGGTCCTACGTAAGCACAGATACGCAGTATTTT	CASSKGSYVSTDTQYF	NA	TRBJ2-3	TRBV7-2	NA
TGTGCCAGCAGCTGGGAGCCGGGACTAGCGGAAGAGACCCAGTACTTC	CASSWEPGLAEETQYF	NA	TRBJ2-5	TRBV5-4	TRBD2
TGCAGTGCGCGGGCGGGACAGGACTACAATGAGCAGTTCTTC	CSARAGQDYNEQFF	NA	TRBJ2-1	TRBV20-1	TRBD1
TGTGCCAGTACGGGGGGTAGAAGCTCTGGAAACACCATATATTTT	CASTGGRSSGNTIYF	NA	TRBJ1-3	TRBV7-9	NA
TGTGCCAGTAGTATACGGGGAGGGGAGACCCAGTACTTC	CASSIRGGETQYF	few	TRBJ2-5	TRBV19	TRBD2
TGTGCCAGCAGTTACGGACGGTCGGAGTATATTAGCTCCTACAATGGGCAGTTCTTC	CASSYGRSEYISSYNGQFF	few	TRBJ2-1	TRBV6-5	NA
TGTGCCAGCAGCCCAAAGGCCCTAACTAACTATGGCTACACCTTC	CASSPKALTNYGYTF	few	TRBJ1-2	TRBV28	NA
TGTGCCAGCAGTTTATGGGAGACGGGCACTGAAGCTTTCTTT	CASSLWETGTEAFF	NA	TRBJ1-1	TRBV28	NA
TGTGCCAGCAGTAAGGGGCTGGCCAATGAGCAGTTCTTC	CASSKGLANEQFF	few	TRBJ2-1	TRBV7-9	NA
TGCGCCAGCAGCCCAAACCTGGGGCTAGCGGGAAGATCCTACGAGCAGTACTTC	CASSPNLGLAGRSYEQYF	NA	TRBJ2-7	TRBV4-3	TRBD2
TGTGCCAGCAGAGGGGGGGTCTATGAAAAACTGTTTTTT	CASRGGVYEKLFF	NA	TRBJ1-4	TRBV7-8	NA
TGCGCCAGCAGCCAAGCTCCGGCGGGGGGGTACCAAGAGGCCCAGTACTTC	CASSQAPAGGYQEAQYF	few	TRBJ2-5	TRBV4-3	TRBD2
TGCAGTGCTAGGGGAGGGGACTCTGGAAACACCATATATTTT	CSARGGDSGNTIYF	NA	TRBJ1-3	TRBV20-1	NA
TGTGCCAGCAGTGTGGGGACACTCTGGGCCTACGAGCAGTACTTC	CASSVGTLWAYEQYF	NA	TRBJ2-7	TRBV2	NA
TGTGCCAGCTCGGGGCTATTTAACTATGGCTACACCTTC	CASSGLFNYGYTF	few	TRBJ1-2	TRBV6-6	NA
TGTGCCAGCAGTCCACAGGTCCTGGGGTACGAGCAGTACTTC	CASSPQVLGYEQYF	few	TRBJ2-7	TRBV28	NA
TGCGCCAGCAGCCAAGTTTGGGGCAAGGGTTGGAGGGACGTAGCATCTGGAAACACCATATATTTT	CASSQVWGKGWRDVASGNTIYF	once	TRBJ1-3	TRBV4-3	NA
TGCGCCTGGCCCCGGGACAGGGGATCCTACAATGAGCAGTTCTTC	CAWPRDRGSYNEQFF	few	TRBJ2-1	TRBV5-1	TRBD1
TGTGCCAGCAGTGAATTCCTGGGGGCCAACTATGGCTACACCTTC	CASSEFLGANYGYTF	few	TRBJ1-2	TRBV6-1	NA
TGCAGCGTTGAAGATTACAATGAGCAGTTCTTC	CSVEDYNEQFF	few	TRBJ2-1	TRBV29-1	NA
TGCAGTGCTAGAGATCCTAGCGGGATCCAAGAGACCCAGTACTTC	CSARDPSGIQETQYF	NA	TRBJ2-5	TRBV20-1	TRBD2
TGTGCCAGCAGCCCTTTTTTGGGTGATGGCTACACCTTC	CASSPFLGDGYTF	NA	TRBJ1-2	TRBV7-2	NA
TGCAGCGCGGAGGACAGTCCCCTCTATGGCTACACCTTC	CSAEDSPLYGYTF	NA	TRBJ1-2	TRBV29-1	NA
TGTGCCAGCAGCACTAGCAGATACAATGAGCAGTTCTTC	CASSTSRYNEQFF	few	TRBJ2-1	TRBV7-8	NA
TGCAGTCCCTCGGGGGGGACCTACAATGAGCAGTTCTTC	CSPSGGTYNEQFF	once	TRBJ2-1	TRBV20-1	TRBD2
TGCAGTGCCCCCACCGGCTTGAACACTGAAGCTTTCTTT	CSAPTGLNTEAFF	NA	TRBJ1-1	TRBV20-1	NA
TGTGCCAGCAGCCCAGGGACTAGCGGGAGGTACGATACGCAGTATTTT	CASSPGTSGRYDTQYF	few	TRBJ2-3	TRBV28	TRBD2
TGTGCCAGCAGCGATGGACAGGGGTGGACTAGCAGAGAAAATGAGCAGTTCTTC	CASSDGQGWTSRENEQFF	NA	TRBJ2-1	TRBV9	NA
TGTGCCACCAGCATTACACAGGGGCTCGAGCAGTACTTC	CATSITQGLEQYF	NA	TRBJ2-7	TRBV15	TRBD1
TGCAGTGCGAAACTGAGGACAGGGTTTGGCGAAAAACTGTTTTTT	CSAKLRTGFGEKLFF	few	TRBJ1-4	TRBV20-1	TRBD1
TGTGCCAGCAGCCCCAGCCCCTCCTTCACACCACAGAACACTGAAGCTTTCTTT	CASSPSPSFTPQNTEAFF	few	TRBJ1-1	TRBV7-2	NA
TGTGCCAGCAATGGACAGGGGAACGAAAAACTGTTTTTT	CASNGQGNEKLFF	NA	TRBJ1-4	TRBV6-1	TRBD1
TGTGCCAGCAGCTTAGTGCCACTTAGCACCGGGGAGCTGTTTTTT	CASSLVPLSTGELFF	few	TRBJ2-2	TRBV11-3	NA